This passage covers 17 T cell receptor beta chains from one sample sequenced in a study of cytomegalovirus exposure and HLA in healthy donors. PCR used 60 Vbeta primers and 13 Jbeta primers. Here immunoSEQ multiplex PCR was the method, and the copy in TCRdb shows in-frame clones only, minus some. The table shows some 150,000 clones, with about 80% occurring only once. Sequencing was carried out using PBMCs. The receptors here all came from a man aged 25-45 years in good health and CMV-seropositive.

The V and J genes are TRBV4-1 and TRBJ2-3; D might be TRBD2 (5 bases). Germline CDR1 MGHRA, CDR2 YSYEKL. This CDR3 contains 15 residues. V was trimmed by 2 bases and J by 1 base, leaving 10 bases between them. CDR3 sequence: CASSQPLVRTDTQYF. The CDR3 bases are TGCGCCAGCAGCCAACCACTAGTTCGCACAGATACGCAGTATTTT.

This clone appeared a few times. The V and J genes are TRBV7-9 and TRBJ2-2; no reliable D call. Trimming stripped 5 bases from V and 3 bases from J, with 7 bases between. The CDR3 sequence is 13 residues long. CDR1 is SEHNR and CDR2 is FQNEAQ in the germline V gene (reference sequence). The CDR3 loop is CASSVGHTGELFF. The CDR3 DNA is TGTGCCAGCAGCGTAGGGCACACCGGGGAGCTGTTTTTT.

The V gene is TRBV11-3, the J gene TRBJ2-3; 7 bases fit TRBD1. The V segment lost 5 bases and the J segment 1 base; nucleotides outside the gene matches: 12. Per the germline V gene, CDR1 is SGHNT and CDR2 is YENEEA. The CDR3 length is 17 residues. The DNA for the CDR3 is TGTGCCAGCAGCCTCGACCGGGCAGGACAGGGCACAGATACGCAGTATTTT. Translated: CASSLDRAGQGTDTQYF.

The chain's CDR3 is CAWSVSRGSYNEQFF. CDR3 sequence (DNA): TGTGCCTGGAGTGTGTCCCGGGGGTCCTACAATGAGCAGTTCTTC. This chain joins TRBV30 and TRBJ2-1, with D possibly matching TRBD2 (6 bases). The ends were cut back, 0 bases at V and 1 base at J, with 10 bases in the middle. Germline V CDR1 and CDR2: GTSNPN, SVGIG (reference sequence). The CDR3 is made up of 15 amino acids.

The chain couples TRBV27 to TRBJ2-5, with 13 bases aligning to TRBD2. CDR3 size: 15 residues. The V gene's germline CDR1 is MNHEY and CDR2 SMNVEV (reference sequence). J was trimmed by 4 bases and V by 6 bases; bases with no gene match: 5. For the CDR3, the DNA is TGTGCCAGCAGGGGACTAGCGGGGCCCTCAGAGACCCAGTACTTC. Its translation: CASRGLAGPSETQYF.

J is TRBJ1-6 and V is TRBV15; TRBD1 matches 7 bases. CDR3 length equals 16 residues. Germline trimming cut 0 bases from V and 3 bases from J; bases unmatched to any gene: 2. Per the germline V gene, CDR1 is LNHNV and CDR2 is YYDKDF (reference sequence). The CDR3: CATSRDNRGYNSPLHF. The CDR3 nucleotides read TGTGCCACCAGCAGAGATAACAGGGGCTATAATTCACCCCTCCACTTT.

The chain links TRBV29-1 to TRBJ1-2, with D perhaps matching TRBD1 (5 bases). The CDR3 consists of 10 residues. Germline V gene sequence: CDR1 SQVTM, CDR2 ANQGSEA. CDR3 DNA sequence: TGCAGGGGGGGTGACTATGGCTACACCTTC. This codes for CRGGDYGYTF.

This clone was detected only a few times. J is TRBJ2-3 and V is TRBV27; 7 bases agree with TRBD1. There are 14 residues in the CDR3. Trimming at V came to 5 bases and at J to 4 bases, leaving 6 bases not matched to a gene. Germline V gene sequence: CDR1 MNHEY, CDR2 SMNVEV (reference sequence). The CDR3 DNA reads as TGTGCCAGCAGTCGCGAGGGGGCAGCAGATACGCAGTATTTT. It yields the protein CASSREGAADTQYF.

The chain couples TRBV7-9 to TRBJ1-5, with 8 bases that match TRBD1. The CDR3 contains 16 residues. Per germline, CDR1 SEHNR and CDR2 FQNEAQ (reference sequence). The V and J ends lost 5 bases and 3 bases, in that order; junction bases with no gene match: 9. The CDR3 loop is CASSAGPRGLNQPQHF. The CDR3 DNA reads as TGTGCCAGCAGCGCAGGCCCCAGGGGGCTCAATCAGCCCCAGCATTTT.

The chain links TRBV28 to TRBJ1-4, with no clear D. The CDR3 sequence is 13 residues long. Between the trimmed V and J ends, which lost 10 bases and 8 bases, there was a span of 17 bases. From germline, CDR1 is MDHEN and CDR2 SYDVKM. The CDR3 is CATVREGREKLFF. CDR3 in DNA: TGTGCCACCGTCCGGGAGGGTCGCGAAAAACTGTTTTTT.

This chain links TRBV27 with TRBJ2-5, with D possibly being TRBD1 (5 bases). CDR1 is MNHEY, CDR2 SMNVEV, per germline (reference sequence). The CDR3 consists of 13 residues. Trimming took 5 bases from V and 5 from J, leaving 12 bases between them. CDR3 residues: CASSHKGIETQYF. The CDR3 nucleotides are TGTGCCAGCAGTCATAAGGGGATTGAGACCCAGTACTTC.

The rearrangement uses TRBV6-4 and TRBJ1-2, with 7 nucleotides matching TRBD1. The CDR3 runs 15 residues. With V trimmed by 7 bases and J by 2 bases, 10 bases remained unmatched. The germline CDR1 and CDR2 sequences are MRHNA and SNTAGT. CDR3 DNA: TGTGCCAGCATCCATGGAGGGGGCAGAAACTATGGCTACACCTTC. Translation: CASIHGGGRNYGYTF.

The V and J genes are TRBV5-6 and TRBJ2-7; TRBD1 agrees at 11 bases. The ends lost 3 bases at V and 2 bases at J; junction bases unmatched: 4. The length of the CDR3 is 15 residues. From germline, CDR1 is SGHDT and CDR2 YYEEEE. DNA for the CDR3: TGTGCCAGCAGCTCCCGGACAGGGGGCCCCTACGAGCAGTACTTC. Amino acids: CASSSRTGGPYEQYF.

The chain combines TRBV5-6 with TRBJ1-6; maybe TRBD1 (5 bases). Germline CDR1 reads SGHDT; CDR2 reads YYEEEE. The CDR3 runs 17 residues. V lost 5 bases and J lost 0, with 15 bases in between. Here the CDR3 DNA reads TGTGCCAGCAGTTTAGGACACCAGAGCTCCTATAATTCACCCCTCCACTTT. Translated: CASSLGHQSSYNSPLHF.

This clone was detected only a few times. The V gene is TRBV27, the J gene TRBJ2-5; 9 bases are a match to TRBD1. The germline V gene has CDR1 MNHEY and CDR2 SMNVEV (reference sequence). This CDR3 contains 15 residues. V lost 6 bases, J lost 3 bases, and 8 bases stayed unmatched. The CDR3 sequence is CASSRLGTGKETQYF. CDR3 bases: TGTGCCAGCAGCCGTCTCGGGACAGGGAAAGAGACCCAGTACTTC.

This clone was seen a few times. This rearrangement joins TRBV10-3 to TRBJ1-4, with D uncertain. The germline V gene encodes CDR1 ENHRY and CDR2 SYGVKD. V dropped 0 bases and J dropped 8 bases, with 7 bases sitting between them. This CDR3 has 13 amino acids. The CDR3 DNA reads as TGTGCCATCAGTGAGTCGGGGAGCGAAAAACTGTTTTTT. Protein product: CAISESGSEKLFF.

This clone was observed once. V is TRBV7-9 and J is TRBJ1-4; D is perhaps TRBD1 (6 bases). This CDR3 spans 17 amino acids. V was pared by 1 base and J by 7 bases, with 19 bases between. In germline, CDR1 is SEHNR, CDR2 FQNEAQ (reference sequence). CDR3 sequence reads: CASSLGQGRGAFEKLFF. The CDR3 nucleotides read TGTGCCAGCAGCTTAGGGCAAGGCAGGGGCGCTTTTGAAAAACTGTTTTTT.